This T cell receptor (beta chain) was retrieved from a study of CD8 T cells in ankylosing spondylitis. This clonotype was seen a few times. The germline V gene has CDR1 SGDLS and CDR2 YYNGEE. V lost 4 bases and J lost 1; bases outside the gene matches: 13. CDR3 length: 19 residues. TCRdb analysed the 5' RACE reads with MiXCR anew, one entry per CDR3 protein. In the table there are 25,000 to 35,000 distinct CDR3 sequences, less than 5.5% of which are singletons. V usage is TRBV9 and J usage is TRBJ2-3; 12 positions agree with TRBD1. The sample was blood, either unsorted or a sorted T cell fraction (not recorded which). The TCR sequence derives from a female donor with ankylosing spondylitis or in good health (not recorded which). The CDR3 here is CASSFGTGGFRTGTDTQYF. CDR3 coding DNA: TGTGCCAGCAGCTTTGGGACAGGGGGCTTCCGGACCGGCACAGATACGCAGTATTTT.